Listed below are T cell receptor beta chains from one sample, sequenced in a study of human T cells and chemical hapten exposure. TCRdb used MiXCR to reprocess the RACE reads, holding one entry per CDR3 protein. This table holds some 190,000 distinct CDR3 sequences, about 22% found once. The material was whole blood, obtained in connection with sensitization to the hapten diphenylcyclopropenone (DPC). These receptors all come from a woman between 45 and 65 years old with alopecia areata. Some clones in this sample may be carry-over from other donors' samples. Each CDR3 is given with its conserved first and last residue. The D gene is left open where the match is weak. Not every row has a clone size; where given, it reads once, few, many or a size class.

TRBV2	NA	TRBJ1-2	NA	TGTGCCAGCAGTGAAGGAGGGGTCGGCGGCTACACCTTC	CASSEGGVGGYTF
TRBV29-1	many	TRBJ2-1	NA	TGCAGCGTTGTGGGGACAAAGTACAATGAGCAGTTCTTC	CSVVGTKYNEQFF
TRBV4-1	few	TRBJ2-7	TRBD2	TGCGCCAGCAGCCATAGTTTAGCGCGGGGGGAGCAGTACTTC	CASSHSLARGEQYF
TRBV29-1	NA	TRBJ2-7	TRBD2	TGCAGCGTGACGGGACTAGCGGGAGCCTCCTACGAGCAGTACTTC	CSVTGLAGASYEQYF
TRBV27	few	TRBJ2-7	TRBD2	TGTGCCAGCAGTACTTACGGGAGGGACTACGAGCAGTACTTC	CASSTYGRDYEQYF
TRBV29-1	NA	TRBJ1-5	NA	TGCAGCGTCTCAGGGGACGCAATAGGCAATCAGCCCCAGCATTTT	CSVSGDAIGNQPQHF
TRBV20-1	few	TRBJ1-2	NA	TGCAGTGCTAGAGATGTCCGGGGTAACTATGGCTACACCTTC	CSARDVRGNYGYTF
TRBV29-1	few	TRBJ1-2	TRBD1	TGCAGCGTACGGACAGGAGATGGCTACACCTTC	CSVRTGDGYTF
TRBV7-9	many	TRBJ2-7	NA	TGTGCCAGCAGCTTAAATTACGAGCAGTACTTC	CASSLNYEQYF
TRBV5-1	few	TRBJ2-7	NA	TGCGCCAGCACCCTGGAGGCGGATACTTGGGAGCAGTACTTC	CASTLEADTWEQYF
TRBV5-1	few	TRBJ2-7	NA	TGCGCCAGCAGCTTTACAGAGTTCTACGAGCAGTACTTC	CASSFTEFYEQYF
TRBV29-1	NA	TRBJ2-3	NA	TGCAGCGTTGGACTACAACACACAGATACGCAGTATTTT	CSVGLQHTDTQYF
TRBV7-2	NA	TRBJ2-3	NA	TGTGCCAGCAGCACTAGCACAGATACGCAGTATTTT	CASSTSTDTQYF
TRBV20-1	NA	TRBJ2-7	NA	TGCAGTGCTAGTTATGGGCAGGGGAACGAGCAGTACTTC	CSASYGQGNEQYF
TRBV20-1	NA	TRBJ1-6	NA	TGCAGTGCTAGAGATCCGGCGAGTTCACCCCTCCACTTT	CSARDPASSPLHF
TRBV20-1	NA	TRBJ2-2	TRBD1	TGCAGTGCTACCGGACAGGGGGCCATTAACACCGGGGAGCTGTTTTTT	CSATGQGAINTGELFF
TRBV11-2	NA	TRBJ2-7	NA	TGTGCCAGCAGCCGAGTATCAACAATTTCCTACGAGCAGTACTTC	CASSRVSTISYEQYF
TRBV29-1	few	TRBJ2-5	TRBD2	TGCAGCGCGGCTACTAGCGGGTACCAAGAGACCCAGTACTTC	CSAATSGYQETQYF
TRBV4-2	NA	TRBJ2-5	NA	TGTGCCAGCAGTATAGGTTTTCGAGAGACCCAGTACTTC	CASSIGFRETQYF
TRBV7-3	NA	TRBJ2-1	NA	TGTGCCAGCAGCTTAGTGGGAGGAGCCGATGAGCAGTTCTTC	CASSLVGGADEQFF
TRBV7-2	NA	TRBJ1-6	NA	TGTGCCAGCAGCCCCCAGACAACGGCAAATTCACCCCTCCACTTT	CASSPQTTANSPLHF
TRBV3-1	NA	TRBJ2-5	TRBD2	TGTGCCAGCAGCCCCCGACTAGCGGGAGAAGAGACCCAGTACTTC	CASSPRLAGEETQYF
TRBV20-1	NA	TRBJ2-7	NA	TGCAGTGCCGAGCCGACAGGTTGGAAGGACGAGCAGTACTTC	CSAEPTGWKDEQYF
TRBV6-5	few	TRBJ2-3	NA	TGTGCCAGCAGTTACTCCACGTCAAGAGATACGCAGTATTTT	CASSYSTSRDTQYF
TRBV7-3	few	TRBJ2-1	TRBD2	TGTGCCAGCAGCCCTGGTCGGACTAGCAATGAGCAGTTCTTC	CASSPGRTSNEQFF
TRBV18	once	TRBJ2-5	TRBD2	TGTGCCAGCTCACCACCCCTAGCGGTCCCTGGAGAGACCCAGTACTTC	CASSPPLAVPGETQYF
TRBV20-1	NA	TRBJ2-1	NA	TGCAGTGCTAGAGATAGGAGGGCATCTGTTTACAATGAGCAGTTCTTC	CSARDRRASVYNEQFF
TRBV3-1	NA	TRBJ1-1	TRBD1	TGTGCCAGCAGCCCAACTGGGACAGGGAGAAACGAAGCTTTCTTT	CASSPTGTGRNEAFF
TRBV7-9	NA	TRBJ2-1	NA	TGTGCCAGCAGCTCCGAACGGAGGCCTTATAATGAGCAGTTCTTC	CASSSERRPYNEQFF
TRBV7-9	NA	TRBJ1-2	NA	TGTGCCAGCAGCTTAGGTACTAAGGGGATCCAGGATGGCTACACCTTC	CASSLGTKGIQDGYTF
TRBV27	NA	TRBJ2-7	NA	TGTGCCAGCAGTCCTCAGGCCCTCTCCTACGAGCAGTACTTC	CASSPQALSYEQYF
TRBV5-1	NA	TRBJ2-7	NA	TGCGCCAGCAGCAGGGCCATAACCTACGAGCAGTACTTC	CASSRAITYEQYF
TRBV14	few	TRBJ1-1	NA	TGTGCCAGCAGCCAAAAACGGAACACTGAAGCTTTCTTT	CASSQKRNTEAFF
TRBV24-1	NA	TRBJ2-2	NA	TGTGCCACCAGTGGAGTGGCGGGACCCGGGGAGCTGTTTTTT	CATSGVAGPGELFF
TRBV5-1	NA	TRBJ2-7	NA	TGCGCCAGCAGGGGGGCCAATGAGGCCTACGAGCAGTACTTC	CASRGANEAYEQYF
TRBV5-1	NA	TRBJ2-7	TRBD1	TGCGCCAGCAGCCTCAGCTCCCCGGGACAGGGGTACGAGCAGTACTTC	CASSLSSPGQGYEQYF
TRBV27	NA	TRBJ1-5	TRBD1	TGTGTCAGCGGACAGGGATGGAACCAGCCCCAGCATTTT	CVSGQGWNQPQHF
TRBV20-1	few	TRBJ1-3	TRBD1	TGCAGTGCTAGGGATGGGAGACAGGGAGCTGGAAACACCATATATTTT	CSARDGRQGAGNTIYF
TRBV12-3/TRBV12-4	few	TRBJ1-4	NA	TGTGCCAGCAGTAACGGCCCCGAGGGTGAAAAACTGTTTTTT	CASSNGPEGEKLFF
TRBV7-2	NA	TRBJ1-1	NA	TGTGCCAGCAGCAGAATACAGGGACTAACTGAAGCTTTCTTT	CASSRIQGLTEAFF
TRBV3-1	once	TRBJ1-1	TRBD1	TGTGCCAGCAGCCCTGACGGGACAGGGAAGGCCAACACTGAAGCTTTCTTT	CASSPDGTGKANTEAFF
TRBV3-1	few	TRBJ2-1	TRBD2	TGTGCCAGCAGCCAACGGGGACTAGCCGGGCGAAACAATGAGCAGTTCTTC	CASSQRGLAGRNNEQFF
TRBV6-6	once	TRBJ1-1	TRBD1	TGTGCCAGCAGTACGGGACAGGAGAACACTGAAGCTTTCTTT	CASSTGQENTEAFF
TRBV11-3	few	TRBJ2-3	NA	TGTGCCAGCAGCGCCAGGGACAGCACAGATACGCAGTATTTT	CASSARDSTDTQYF
TRBV7-9	few	TRBJ2-2	NA	TGTGCCAGCAGCCCCGGACTACCCACCGGGGAGCTGTTTTTT	CASSPGLPTGELFF
TRBV7-8	NA	TRBJ2-7	NA	TGTGCCAGCAGCTTTTCTATCTGGCGGGCTAACTCCTACGAGCAGTACTTC	CASSFSIWRANSYEQYF
TRBV5-5	NA	TRBJ1-1	NA	TGTGCCAGCAGCTTACAGGAGATCAACACTGAAGCTTTCTTT	CASSLQEINTEAFF
TRBV5-1	NA	TRBJ1-6	NA	TGCGCCAGCAGCTTGGTGGACGGAGCCAATTCACCCCTCCACTTT	CASSLVDGANSPLHF
TRBV2	many	TRBJ1-3	NA	TGTGCCAGCAGCCCCAGTCTAAGCTCTGGAAACACCATATATTTT	CASSPSLSSGNTIYF
TRBV29-1	NA	TRBJ1-2	NA	TGCAGCGTTGGGGGGGATTCTGGCTACACCTTC	CSVGGDSGYTF
TRBV20-1	NA	TRBJ2-3	NA	TGCAGTGCTAGCATCCTCGGGGGCACAGATACGCAGTATTTT	CSASILGGTDTQYF
TRBV5-1	NA	TRBJ2-5	TRBD2	TGCGCCAGCAGCCGTGATCCACTAGCGGGAGTACTAGAGACCCAGTACTTC	CASSRDPLAGVLETQYF
TRBV5-1	NA	TRBJ2-7	NA	TGCGCCAGCAGCTCGAACTCCGGGGGCGGACGGGAGCAGTACTTC	CASSSNSGGGREQYF
TRBV5-1	many	TRBJ2-7	NA	TGCGCCAGCAGCTTAGAGACAGGTTACTACGAGCAGTACTTC	CASSLETGYYEQYF
TRBV5-1	NA	TRBJ2-3	TRBD2	TGCGCCAGCAGCTTGGAGGTAGCGGGGTCATATACGCAGTATTTT	CASSLEVAGSYTQYF
TRBV14	few	TRBJ2-3	TRBD1	TGTGCCAGCAGCCAAATAGGGGGCTCGGTCACAGATACGCAGTATTTT	CASSQIGGSVTDTQYF
TRBV12-3/TRBV12-4	many	TRBJ1-6	NA	TGTGCCAGCAGCAAATATAATTCACCCCTCCACTTT	CASSKYNSPLHF
TRBV20-1	NA	TRBJ2-7	NA	TGCAGTGCAAGGGGGGAAGGGGGCCAGTACGAGCAGTACTTC	CSARGEGGQYEQYF
TRBV5-1	many	TRBJ2-7	TRBD1	TGCGCCAGCAGCTTGGATCCAGGGGGCGAATACGAGCAGTACTTC	CASSLDPGGEYEQYF